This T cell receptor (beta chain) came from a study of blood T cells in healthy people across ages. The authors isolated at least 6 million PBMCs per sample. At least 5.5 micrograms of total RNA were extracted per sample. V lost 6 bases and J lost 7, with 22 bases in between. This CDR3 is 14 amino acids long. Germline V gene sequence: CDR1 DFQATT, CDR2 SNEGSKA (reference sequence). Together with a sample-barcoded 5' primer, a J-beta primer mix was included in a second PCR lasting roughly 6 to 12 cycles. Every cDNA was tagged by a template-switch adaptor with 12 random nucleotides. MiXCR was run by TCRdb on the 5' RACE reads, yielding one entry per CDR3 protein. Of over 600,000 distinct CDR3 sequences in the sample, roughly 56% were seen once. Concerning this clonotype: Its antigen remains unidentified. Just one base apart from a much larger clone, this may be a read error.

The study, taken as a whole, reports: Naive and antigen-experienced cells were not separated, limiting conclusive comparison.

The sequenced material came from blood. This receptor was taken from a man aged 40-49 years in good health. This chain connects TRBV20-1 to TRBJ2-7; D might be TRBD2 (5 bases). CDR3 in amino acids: CSADTRIGRNEQYF. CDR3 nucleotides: TGCAGTGCCGATACTAGGATAGGAAGGAATGAGCAGTACTTC.